This T cell receptor (beta chain) derives from a study of T cells in Graves' hyperthyroidism and ophthalmopathy (dated by TCRdb to between 2019 and 2020). Background on the whole study: Peripheral blood samples were taken at initial diagnosis, before any treatment was given. Thyroid tissue and blood T-cell repertoires from about 6 Graves' hyperthyroidism patients were also compared in the study. For training and testing, the 80 to 100 patients in the discovery cohort were randomly divided in a 7:3 ratio. Whether ophthalmopathy could be predicted prospectively was tested in an independent validation cohort made up of about 18 hyperthyroidism patients plus 17 patients who later progressed to ophthalmopathy. After blood sampling, hyperthyroidism patients were treated with methimazole at a starting dose of 30 mg daily, and ophthalmopathy patients were treated with high-dose intravenous methylprednisolone. According to the paper, TCR Vbeta CDR3 sequencing was carried out on 135 peripheral blood samples, which came from 40 to 45 ophthalmopathy, some 73 hyperthyroidism and some 17 progressor patients. To identify TCR V-J signatures that set the groups apart, the researchers used a discovery cohort of 95 to 100 patients, made up of under 50 with Graves' ophthalmopathy and about 59 with stable Graves' hyperthyroidism. What the work shows at the level of the full study, not this receptor alone: Most expanded thyroid clonotypes (frequency above 0.001) were also detected in blood, suggesting blood repertoires may reflect thyroid immune responses. A 13 V-J signature model separated ophthalmopathy from stable hyperthyroidism, with 87.88% sensitivity and 81% to 82% specificity in cross-validation and 80%/75% in testing. No statistical method was used to fix the sample size in advance, and group allocation was not hidden from the investigators. In validation, the model predicted progression to ophthalmopathy with just under 71% sensitivity and around 72% specificity, a median of approximately 6.5 months before onset.

In this sample, this clonotype turned up many times. Its target antigen remains unknown. Qualities for individual bases were not recorded, and no much larger clone is one base off. Between the V and J ends, shortened by 6 bases and 3 bases respectively, the junction contains 12 bases. The germline V gene supplies CDR1 MDHEN and CDR2 SYDVKM. Measured from the cysteine to the phenylalanine, the CDR3 is 13 residues long. The DNA shown is the 39-base CDR3, in frame from base 1. Ophthalmopathy patients had moderately to severely active disease, with a Clinical Activity Score of 3 or more, a NOSPECS grade of 4 or more, and a disease duration of less than 3 months. Patients with uncontrolled infections, other autoimmune diseases, pregnancy or lactation were excluded. Diagnoses were established on the basis of clinical symptoms, serum thyroxine and TRAb, thyroid ultrasound, and orbital computed tomography. PBMCs were isolated from more than 9 ml of fresh peripheral blood by Ficoll-Paque density gradient centrifugation. Total RNA was extracted using Trizol reagent, and RNA quality was assessed on an Agilent 2100 Bioanalyzer.

Amplification of TCR beta CDR3 regions was carried out from RNA transcripts. For the first round of RT-PCR on the TCR CDR3, the HTBI primer set was used together with the Qiagen OneStep RT-PCR kit. Libraries were constructed in a second round of multiplex PCR, after which size selection and purification were carried out. Paired-end sequencing of the libraries was performed with 100 bp reads on an Illumina HiSeq2000. Per the original workflow: SOAPnuke was used to process the raw data, removing reads that contained adapters or uncalled bases, had a mean Phred below 15, or lacked an exact match to the constant primer or identifier. High-quality paired reads were merged with COPE v1.2.5, and unique nucleotide sequences were defined as clonotypes. Clonotypes were aligned to IMGT TRBV, TRBD and TRBJ reference segments using MiTCR v1.1. The analysis was restricted to V-J combinations with a frequency above 0.0001, which together covered just over 98% of the repertoires. A TCS score was defined as the ratio of F50 (clonal expansion) to E x V (chaos), with BLOSUM62-based TCRdist applied between CDR3 peptides within each V-J. Welch's t-statistics and random forest reduced 500 to 550 V-J features to under 15, which were used in a naive Bayes classifier (R e1071). TCRdb reran the public reads through fastp at Q25 and MiXCR, keeping productive beta chains. Rows merge per CDR3 protein into single entries with the most common DNA and genes. The V and J calls were determined by TCRdb, not by the authors. For this sample the table gives 350,000 to 400,000 distinct CDR3 sequences, of which around 18% were detected only once. The biggest ten clones account for 40% to 45% of the sample.

This TCR was sampled from a man aged 18 to 29 with Graves' ophthalmopathy. The chain is assembled from TRBV28 and TRBJ2-7, with the D segment identity uncertain. The sample was blood. The nucleotide sequence reads as follows: TGTGCCAGCAGCTCAGGTATCCTCTACGAGCAGTACTTC. The translation is CASSSGILYEQYF.